This TCR beta chain appears in the sequencing data of a study of shared clonotypes between healthy human individuals. V was trimmed by 4 bases and J by 5 bases, leaving 11 bases between them. This CDR3 contains 14 residues. In the naive CD8 group, cells lacked CD45RO and were positively selected for CCR7, so terminally differentiated effector memory CD45RA+ cells were left out. This clone was found a few times. Its matching antigen is unknown. Study-wide results and caveats: Generally, estimated richness proved larger in naive subsets than it did in memory subsets.

Samples underwent the assay at deep level. As originally analysed: Junction-only immunoSEQ data arrived without quality scores, meaning filtering differed. Generated by immunoSEQ multiplex PCR, the TCRdb table keeps only in-frame clones and is missing some. From that table come the V and J calls and clone size; the DNA was used to work out D and trimming. Here the sample spans about 680,000 clones, under 95% being singletons. The sequencing input was naive CD8+ T cells sorted from blood. The receptor's source is a man aged 25-45 years in good health. The V and J genes are TRBV23-1 and TRBJ2-2; a weak D match, TRBD1 (5 bases). TRBV23-1 is an ORF, and what it does is uncertain. This chain's CDR3 is CASSPTKGTGELFF. CDR3 coding DNA: TGCGCCAGCAGTCCTACCAAGGGGACCGGGGAGCTGTTTTTT.